This entry describes one TCR beta chain. It has no known antigen specificity. Base qualities are not provided; no much larger clone lies one nucleotide away. The data were taken from a study of T cells in Graves' hyperthyroidism and ophthalmopathy (dated by TCRdb to about 2019). Study-level background: Peripheral blood samples were taken at the time of initial diagnosis, prior to any treatment. The 75 to 100 discovery patients were randomly split 7:3 into training and test sets. After blood sampling, hyperthyroidism patients were treated with methimazole at a starting dose of 30 mg daily, and ophthalmopathy patients were treated with high-dose intravenous methylprednisolone. Prospective prediction of ophthalmopathy was tested in an independent validation cohort of 18 to 20 hyperthyroidism patients and 17 patients who later progressed to ophthalmopathy. The study also compared thyroid tissue and blood T-cell repertoires from more than 5 Graves' hyperthyroidism patients. To identify distinguishing TCR V-J signatures, a discovery cohort of around 100 patients was used, comprising 43 with Graves' ophthalmopathy and some 57 with stable Graves' hyperthyroidism. The paper reports TCR Vbeta CDR3 sequencing of 140 or so peripheral blood samples: some 41 ophthalmopathy, approximately 74 hyperthyroidism and approximately 17 progressor patients.

Beyond this particular receptor, the publication reports: A 13 V-J signature model separated ophthalmopathy from stable hyperthyroidism, with 87.88% sensitivity and 81.08% specificity in cross-validation and 80%/75% in testing. In validation, progression to ophthalmopathy was predicted by the model with more than 65% sensitivity and about 72% specificity, a median of about 6.8 months before onset. No statistical method was used to set the sample size in advance, and investigators knew the group allocation. Most expanded thyroid clonotypes (frequency above 0.001) were also detected in blood, a finding suggesting that blood repertoires may reflect thyroid immune responses.

From the cysteine up to the phenylalanine, the CDR3 has a length of 14 residues. Only CDR3 DNA remains: 42 bases, in frame from the first base. Cut back by 5 bases and 4 bases, the V and J ends lie 9 bases apart. CDR1 and CDR2, per the germline V gene, are MRHNA and SNTAGT. The TCR beta CDR3 regions were amplified from RNA transcripts. The first round of RT-PCR for the TCR CDR3 was performed with the HTBI primer set and the Qiagen OneStep RT-PCR kit. The libraries were constructed in a second round of multiplex PCR and then size-selected and purified. Sequencing of the libraries was done on an Illumina HiSeq2000 using paired-end 100 bp reads. Under the source paper's analysis protocol: SOAPnuke was used to process the raw data, throwing out any read that contained adapters or uncalled bases, had a mean Phred below 15, or lacked an exact constant-primer or identifier match. COPE v1.2.5 was used to merge high-quality paired reads, and clonotypes were defined as unique nucleotide sequences. MiTCR v1.1 was used to align the clonotypes against IMGT TRBV, TRBD and TRBJ reference segments. The analysis included only V-J combinations with a frequency above 0.0001, which together covered around 99% of the repertoires. A TCS score was defined as the ratio between F50 (clonal expansion) and ExV (chaos), using BLOSUM62-based TCRdist between CDR3 peptides within each V-J. Welch's t-statistics and random forest reduced 500 to 550 V-J features to under 15, which were used in a naive Bayes classifier (R e1071). TCRdb reprocessed the public reads (quality trimming at Q25 with fastp, clone calling with MiXCR) and kept in-frame beta chains. Rows are combined by CDR3 protein, so each entry shows the most common genes and DNA. These V and J calls derive from TCRdb rather than the authors' analysis. This sample comprises 140,000 or so distinct CDR3 sequences, over 20% of them detected only once. The top ten clonotypes cover 67% of the sample.

Hyperthyroidism patients were newly diagnosed, with disease duration under 2 months, and aged 18 to 65 years. Patients with uncontrolled infections, other autoimmune diseases, pregnancy or lactation were excluded. Clinical symptoms, serum thyroxine and TRAb, thyroid ultrasound, and orbital computed tomography formed the basis for the diagnoses. Blood from progressor patients was collected at the time of first diagnosis with hyperthyroidism, before any ophthalmopathy symptoms had appeared. PBMCs were separated from approximately 10 ml of fresh peripheral blood using Ficoll-Paque density gradient centrifugation. Progressor patients were first diagnosed with Graves' hyperthyroidism and then developed ophthalmopathy during follow-up. Trizol reagent was used to extract total RNA, and RNA quality was then checked on an Agilent 2100 Bioanalyzer.

The rearranged segments are TRBV6-4 and TRBJ2-6; the D segment cannot be called with confidence. The sample comprised blood. This clonotype was sampled from a woman aged 45-65 years with Graves' hyperthyroidism that later progressed to Graves' ophthalmopathy. In nucleotide form, the sequence is TGTGCCAGCAGTCCTAAGGCCGGGGCCAACGTCCTGACTTTC. Its protein is CASSPKAGANVLTF.